A selection of T cell receptor beta chains follows, all from one sample in a study of OX40 agonist ivuxolimab in advanced cancers. Repertoires were generated with immunoSEQ multiplex PCR, while TCRdb's copy carries only in-frame clones and drops some. The sample includes about 83,000 clones, about four fifths seen only once; the top ten take around 6.6%. The source material was CD4+ or CD8+ T cells sorted from blood, sampled in a trial of the OX40 agonist ivuxolimab. These receptor sequences come from an adult with an advanced solid tumor such as melanoma, head and neck, liver or kidney cancer. The CDR3 runs from the conserved cysteine through the conserved F or W. Each record gives: CDR3 length, J gene, V gene, clone size, D gene, CDR3 protein, CDR3 DNA. A D gene is named only where the DNA matches it firmly. The listing skips clone size in some rows; elsewhere it reads once, few, many or a size class.

len: 19
j_gene: TRBJ2-1
v_gene: TRBV4-1
abundance: -
d_gene: TRBD1
CDR3aa: CASSQKGTVGPLSYNEQFF
CDR3nt: TGCGCCAGCAGCCAAAAAGGGACAGTTGGTCCACTATCCTACAATGAGCAGTTCTTC

len: 16
j_gene: TRBJ1-1
v_gene: TRBV10-3
abundance: -
d_gene: -
CDR3aa: CAISERSQINPTEAFF
CDR3nt: TGTGCCATCAGTGAGAGGTCTCAGATTAATCCCACTGAAGCTTTCTTT

len: 16
j_gene: TRBJ1-2
v_gene: TRBV4-3
abundance: -
d_gene: -
CDR3aa: CASSQDPFILRQGYTF
CDR3nt: TGCGCCAGCAGCCAAGATCCCTTCATCCTTAGACAGGGCTACACCTTC

len: 15
j_gene: TRBJ2-7
v_gene: TRBV18
abundance: -
d_gene: TRBD1
CDR3aa: CASSPLGTGTHEQYF
CDR3nt: TGTGCCAGCTCACCACTCGGGACAGGGACCCACGAGCAGTACTTC

len: 14
j_gene: TRBJ1-1
v_gene: TRBV9
abundance: -
d_gene: TRBD1
CDR3aa: CASSVGQENTEAFF
CDR3nt: TGTGCCAGCAGCGTGGGACAGGAGAACACTGAAGCTTTCTTT

len: 17
j_gene: TRBJ2-5
v_gene: TRBV30
abundance: -
d_gene: TRBD2
CDR3aa: CAWSGGWLAGGGETQYF
CDR3nt: TGTGCCTGGAGTGGTGGGTGGCTAGCGGGAGGGGGAGAGACCCAGTACTTC

len: 16
j_gene: TRBJ2-1
v_gene: TRBV6-6
abundance: -
d_gene: -
CDR3aa: CASSYSRLPNGDEQFF
CDR3nt: TGTGCCAGCAGTTACTCACGACTACCCAACGGGGATGAGCAGTTCTTC

len: 12
j_gene: TRBJ1-6
v_gene: TRBV2
abundance: -
d_gene: TRBD1
CDR3aa: CASSGQLTTLHF
CDR3nt: TGTGCCAGCTCGGGACAGTTAACAACCCTCCACTTT

len: 14
j_gene: TRBJ2-2
v_gene: TRBV19
abundance: -
d_gene: -
CDR3aa: CASSIRPSTGELFF
CDR3nt: TGTGCCAGTAGTATACGTCCTAGCACCGGGGAGCTGTTTTTT

len: 14
j_gene: TRBJ2-7
v_gene: TRBV6-6
abundance: -
d_gene: -
CDR3aa: CASSYLAAYYEQYF
CDR3nt: TGTGCCAGCAGTTACCTCGCGGCCTACTACGAGCAGTACTTC

len: 15
j_gene: TRBJ1-1
v_gene: TRBV19
abundance: -
d_gene: -
CDR3aa: CASSIQGFQNTEAFF
CDR3nt: TGTGCCAGTAGTATTCAGGGTTTCCAGAACACTGAAGCTTTCTTT

len: 17
j_gene: TRBJ2-7
v_gene: TRBV4-2
abundance: -
d_gene: -
CDR3aa: CASSQLLRGRRNYEQYF
CDR3nt: TGTGCCAGCAGCCAACTGTTAAGGGGCAGGCGGAACTACGAGCAGTACTTC

len: 15
j_gene: TRBJ2-2
v_gene: TRBV5-1
abundance: -
d_gene: -
CDR3aa: CASSLVPDPTGELFF
CDR3nt: TGCGCCAGCAGCTTGGTTCCGGATCCGACCGGGGAGCTGTTTTTT

len: 15
j_gene: TRBJ1-2
v_gene: TRBV6-5
abundance: -
d_gene: TRBD1
CDR3aa: CASSYSAGQGYGYTF
CDR3nt: TGTGCCAGCAGTTACTCCGCGGGACAGGGATATGGCTACACCTTC

len: 14
j_gene: TRBJ2-5
v_gene: TRBV5-5
abundance: -
d_gene: -
CDR3aa: CASSSPGQQETQYF
CDR3nt: TGTGCCAGCAGCTCACCCGGACAGCAAGAGACCCAGTACTTC

len: 15
j_gene: TRBJ2-3
v_gene: TRBV10-3
abundance: few
d_gene: -
CDR3aa: CAISELARATDTQYF
CDR3nt: TGTGCCATCAGTGAGCTAGCGAGAGCCACAGATACGCAGTATTTT

len: 16
j_gene: TRBJ1-6
v_gene: TRBV4-2
abundance: -
d_gene: TRBD1
CDR3aa: CASSQHSGQGFSPLHF
CDR3nt: TGTGCCAGCAGCCAGCATTCGGGACAGGGTTTTTCACCCCTCCACTTT

len: 18
j_gene: TRBJ1-5
v_gene: TRBV30
abundance: -
d_gene: TRBD1
CDR3aa: CAWRRGQGAGVSNQPQHF
CDR3nt: TGTGCCTGGAGGCGGGGGCAGGGGGCTGGCGTTAGCAATCAGCCCCAGCATTTT

len: 13
j_gene: TRBJ2-7
v_gene: TRBV7-6
abundance: -
d_gene: -
CDR3aa: CASSLWTTDEQYF
CDR3nt: TGTGCCAGCAGCTTATGGACGACGGACGAGCAGTACTTC

len: 14
j_gene: TRBJ1-4
v_gene: TRBV6-1
abundance: -
d_gene: -
CDR3aa: CASSGGFYGEKLFF
CDR3nt: TGTGCCAGCAGTGGAGGGTTTTACGGTGAAAAACTGTTTTTT

len: 17
j_gene: TRBJ2-1
v_gene: TRBV4-2
abundance: once
d_gene: TRBD2
CDR3aa: CASSQGETSGSYNEQFF
CDR3nt: TGTGCCAGCAGCCAAGGAGAGACTAGCGGGAGTTACAATGAGCAGTTCTTC

len: 12
j_gene: TRBJ1-1
v_gene: TRBV19
abundance: once
d_gene: TRBD1
CDR3aa: CASGQGGTEAFF
CDR3nt: TGTGCCAGCGGACAGGGAGGGACTGAAGCTTTCTTT

len: 13
j_gene: TRBJ1-6
v_gene: TRBV5-1
abundance: few
d_gene: -
CDR3aa: CASSSQGFSPLHF
CDR3nt: TGCGCCAGCAGCTCTCAGGGATTTTCACCCCTCCACTTT

len: 12
j_gene: TRBJ2-2
v_gene: TRBV7-6
abundance: once
d_gene: -
CDR3aa: CASSMVAGELFF
CDR3nt: TGTGCCAGCAGCATGGTGGCCGGGGAGCTGTTTTTT

len: 15
j_gene: TRBJ1-4
v_gene: TRBV5-1
abundance: -
d_gene: -
CDR3aa: CASSYGTSGTEKLFF
CDR3nt: TGCGCCAGCAGCTACGGGACATCCGGAACGGAAAAACTGTTTTTT

len: 11
j_gene: TRBJ2-3
v_gene: TRBV4-1
abundance: few
d_gene: -
CDR3aa: CASSQTDTQYF
CDR3nt: TGCGCCAGCAGCCAAACAGATACGCAGTATTTT

len: 13
j_gene: TRBJ2-7
v_gene: TRBV25-1
abundance: -
d_gene: -
CDR3aa: CASTRTASYEQYF
CDR3nt: TGTGCCAGCACCAGGACAGCCTCCTACGAGCAGTACTTC

len: 16
j_gene: TRBJ1-1
v_gene: TRBV9
abundance: -
d_gene: TRBD1
CDR3aa: CASSVFPGTGRAEAFF
CDR3nt: TGTGCCAGCAGCGTCTTTCCGGGGACAGGGAGGGCTGAAGCTTTCTTT

len: 14
j_gene: TRBJ2-1
v_gene: TRBV18
abundance: -
d_gene: TRBD2
CDR3aa: CASSPGTIYNEQFF
CDR3nt: TGTGCCAGCTCACCCGGGACTATTTACAATGAGCAGTTCTTC

len: 13
j_gene: TRBJ2-7
v_gene: TRBV2
abundance: -
d_gene: -
CDR3aa: CASRQQPFYEQYF
CDR3nt: TGTGCCAGCCGACAGCAACCATTCTACGAGCAGTACTTC

len: 12
j_gene: TRBJ2-1
v_gene: TRBV29-1
abundance: -
d_gene: -
CDR3aa: CSIRVVGNEQFF
CDR3nt: TGCAGTATAAGGGTGGTTGGCAATGAGCAGTTCTTC

len: 12
j_gene: TRBJ1-1
v_gene: TRBV5-4
abundance: many
d_gene: -
CDR3aa: CASSLGALEAFF
CDR3nt: TGTGCCAGCAGCTTGGGTGCACTCGAAGCTTTCTTT

len: 12
j_gene: TRBJ2-1
v_gene: TRBV11-2
abundance: -
d_gene: -
CDR3aa: CASSRDERAQFF
CDR3nt: TGTGCCAGCAGCCGAGACGAGAGGGCGCAGTTCTTC

len: 16
j_gene: TRBJ1-5
v_gene: TRBV6-1
abundance: -
d_gene: TRBD1
CDR3aa: CASREQGPSSNQPQHF
CDR3nt: TGTGCCAGCAGGGAACAGGGGCCTTCTAGCAATCAGCCCCAGCATTTT

len: 15
j_gene: TRBJ1-6
v_gene: TRBV9
abundance: -
d_gene: -
CDR3aa: CASSASGGYNSPLHF
CDR3nt: TGTGCCAGCAGCGCCAGTGGCGGCTATAATTCACCCCTCCACTTT

len: 15
j_gene: TRBJ1-5
v_gene: TRBV5-5
abundance: -
d_gene: -
CDR3aa: CASSLVPGDVQPQHF
CDR3nt: TGTGCCAGCAGCTTGGTGCCAGGGGATGTCCAGCCCCAGCATTTT

len: 11
j_gene: TRBJ2-5
v_gene: TRBV7-9
abundance: -
d_gene: -
CDR3aa: CASSFQETQYF
CDR3nt: TGTGCCAGCAGCTTCCAAGAGACCCAGTACTTC

len: 14
j_gene: TRBJ1-6
v_gene: TRBV27
abundance: -
d_gene: TRBD1
CDR3aa: CASRWTGSNSPLHF
CDR3nt: TGTGCCAGCAGGTGGACAGGGAGTAATTCACCCCTCCACTTT

len: 14
j_gene: TRBJ1-1
v_gene: TRBV19
abundance: -
d_gene: TRBD1
CDR3aa: CASTEGAVDTEAFF
CDR3nt: TGTGCCAGTACCGAGGGGGCTGTCGACACTGAAGCTTTCTTT

len: 15
j_gene: TRBJ2-3
v_gene: TRBV2
abundance: -
d_gene: -
CDR3aa: CASSVIGLGTDTQYF
CDR3nt: TGTGCCAGCAGTGTTATCGGACTTGGTACAGATACGCAGTATTTT

len: 16
j_gene: TRBJ2-2
v_gene: TRBV30
abundance: -
d_gene: TRBD2
CDR3aa: CAWIRGGLDGSGELFF
CDR3nt: TGTGCCTGGATCCGGGGGGGCCTAGATGGGTCCGGGGAGCTGTTTTTT

len: 14
j_gene: TRBJ2-3
v_gene: TRBV2
abundance: -
d_gene: -
CDR3aa: CASSELVSTDTQYF
CDR3nt: TGTGCCAGCAGTGAACTAGTTAGCACAGATACGCAGTATTTT

len: 14
j_gene: TRBJ2-6
v_gene: TRBV2
abundance: few
d_gene: -
CDR3aa: CASSGLSGANVLTF
CDR3nt: TGTGCCAGCAGTGGACTCTCTGGGGCCAACGTCCTGACTTTC

len: 14
j_gene: TRBJ2-2
v_gene: TRBV2
abundance: -
d_gene: -
CDR3aa: CARTGQANTGELFF
CDR3nt: TGTGCCAGAACAGGACAAGCGAACACCGGGGAGCTGTTTTTT

len: 13
j_gene: TRBJ2-5
v_gene: TRBV2
abundance: -
d_gene: TRBD2
CDR3aa: CASRPGLGETQYF
CDR3nt: TGTGCCAGCAGGCCGGGACTAGGGGAGACCCAGTACTTC

len: 16
j_gene: TRBJ2-2
v_gene: TRBV4-2
abundance: -
d_gene: -
CDR3aa: CASSQVGTVNTGELFF
CDR3nt: TGTGCCAGCAGCCAAGTAGGAACAGTTAACACCGGGGAGCTGTTTTTT

len: 14
j_gene: TRBJ2-7
v_gene: TRBV19
abundance: -
d_gene: TRBD1
CDR3aa: CASNPGTGSYEQYF
CDR3nt: TGTGCCAGTAACCCCGGGACAGGCTCCTACGAGCAGTACTTC

len: 15
j_gene: TRBJ2-5
v_gene: TRBV6-1
abundance: -
d_gene: TRBD1
CDR3aa: CAGQDYRGLGETQYF
CDR3nt: TGTGCCGGTCAAGATTATAGGGGGCTTGGAGAGACCCAGTACTTC

len: 13
j_gene: TRBJ1-5
v_gene: TRBV30
abundance: -
d_gene: -
CDR3aa: CAWRPDSNQPQHF
CDR3nt: TGTGCCTGGAGACCGGACAGCAATCAGCCCCAGCATTTT

len: 14
j_gene: TRBJ2-1
v_gene: TRBV7-6
abundance: few
d_gene: -
CDR3aa: CASSLAGGSNEQFF
CDR3nt: TGTGCCAGCAGCTTAGCGGGAGGAAGCAATGAGCAGTTCTTC

len: 14
j_gene: TRBJ1-4
v_gene: TRBV5-1
abundance: once
d_gene: -
CDR3aa: CASSLEATNEKLFF
CDR3nt: TGCGCCAGCAGCTTGGAGGCAACTAATGAAAAACTGTTTTTT

len: 12
j_gene: TRBJ1-1
v_gene: TRBV5-8
abundance: -
d_gene: TRBD1
CDR3aa: CASSFSAGGAFF
CDR3nt: TGTGCCAGCAGCTTTTCGGCAGGGGGAGCTTTCTTT

len: 16
j_gene: TRBJ1-1
v_gene: TRBV27
abundance: -
d_gene: -
CDR3aa: CASSLFPRQVTGEAFF
CDR3nt: TGTGCCAGCAGTTTATTCCCCCGACAGGTTACGGGGGAAGCTTTCTTT

len: 16
j_gene: TRBJ2-5
v_gene: TRBV2
abundance: -
d_gene: -
CDR3aa: CASSLGYRAAQETQYF
CDR3nt: TGTGCCAGCAGCTTAGGATACAGGGCAGCTCAAGAGACCCAGTACTTC